This T cell receptor beta chain derives from a study of cytomegalovirus exposure and HLA in healthy donors. Study-level background: Earlier, some 170 million T cells were analyzed, and about 120 million unique TCR beta sequences were found among them. Assignment to the Caucasian-associated ancestry cluster applied to about 80% of the approximately 400 genotyped donors.

This clone was seen a handful of times. Its antigen remains unidentified. Study-wide results and caveats: The study listed roughly 160 cytomegalovirus-associated TCR beta chains. Reportedly, a later analysis found an Asian-associated ancestry cluster had fewer N-insertions than the roughly 700-donor mean.

PCR employed 60 Vbeta and 13 Jbeta primers. The data were produced by immunoSEQ multiplex PCR, yet TCRdb's version contains in-frame clones alone and is incomplete. This sample has over 65,000 clones, with 67% found just once. The clonotype comes from a woman aged 50 to 60 in good health and CMV-seropositive. Sequencing used PBMCs.

DNA of the CDR3: TGCGCCAGCAGCTTGCAGACAGGGAGCTCCTACAATGAGCAGTTCTTC. Translated: CASSLQTGSSYNEQFF. This sequence joins TRBV5-1 and TRBJ2-1, with 7 bases lining up with TRBD1. Unmatched junction bases numbered 4, after V lost 1 base and J lost 0 bases. The CDR3 is 16 amino acids. Germline-derived CDR1 and CDR2 are SGHRS and YFSETQ. Drawing the rest from reference TRBV5-1 and TRBJ2-1, the complete variable domain is KAGVTQTPRYLIKTRGQQVTLSCSPISGHRSVSWYQQTPGQGLQFLFEYFSETQRNKGNFPGRFSGRQFSNSRSEMNVSTLELGDSALYLCASSLQTGSSYNEQFFGPGTRLTVL.